These 25 T cell receptor beta chains were all obtained from the same sample, sequenced in a study of blood T cell repertoires in COVID-19 (dated by TCRdb to 2020 to 2021). The library was prepared using the immunoSEQ multiplex PCR assay. Here the immuneACCESS table is served through TCRdb, limited to in-frame sequences with V and J called. Missing clones are a known gap in these copies; in checked studies unresolved V genes cover under half, and the rest lacks a known reason. This sample is represented by fewer than 200,000 clones; around 85% of them were singletons. The ten top clones hold 5.6% of the sample. The sequencing input was PBMCs or T cells enriched from blood (not recorded which). The receptors were sampled from a woman aged 40 to 49 with acute COVID-19.

The rearrangement uses TRBV15 and TRBJ1-1; 7 positions agree with TRBD1. Germline lookup yields CDR1 LNHNV and CDR2 YYDKDF (reference sequence). This CDR3 region has 17 residues. V shed 1 base, J shed 5 bases, and the junction held 13 bases outside the gene matches. CDR3 sequence: CATSRGPGQLRWTEAFF. CDR3 coding DNA: TGTGCCACCAGCAGAGGCCCGGGACAGCTAAGGTGGACTGAAGCTTTCTTT.

V usage is TRBV9 and J usage is TRBJ2-2; TRBD2 matches at 7 bases. CDR3 length: 17 amino acids. The germline gives CDR1 SGDLS, CDR2 YYNGEE. V was pared by 0 bases and J by 2 bases, with 7 bases of the junction left unmatched. CDR3 sequence (DNA): TGTGCCAGCAGCGTAGGTGGCCTAGCGGTAAACACCGGGGAGCTGTTTTTT. Translating it yields CASSVGGLAVNTGELFF.

V usage is TRBV5-1 and J usage is TRBJ2-7, with TRBD2 identical over 11 bases. The V gene end was trimmed by 0 bases and the J gene end by 3 bases; junction bases not matched to a gene: 2. The CDR3 extends over 15 amino acids. Germline assignment: CDR1 SGHRS and CDR2 YFSETQ. The CDR3, as DNA: TGCGCCAGCAGCTTGGCTAGCGGGAGGAGCTACGAGCAGTACTTC. Its translation is CASSLASGRSYEQYF.

This clone has more than one count but fewer than ten. The rearrangement links TRBV7-9 to TRBJ1-5; a weak D match, TRBD1 (5 bases). CDR1 and CDR2 from the germline V gene are SEHNR and FQNEAQ (reference sequence). The CDR3 spans 14 residues. Trimming removed 1 base at V and 5 bases at J, with 9 bases between. This chain's CDR3 is CASSLDRGDQPQHF. The CDR3 DNA reads TGTGCCAGCAGCTTAGACCGGGGGGATCAGCCCCAGCATTTT.

V and J are TRBV19 and TRBJ1-1, with 11 bases lining up with TRBD1. The germline gives CDR1 LNHDA, CDR2 SQIVND (reference sequence). This CDR3 is built from 17 residues. The V and J ends lost 5 bases and 3 bases, in that order; junction bases with no gene match: 11. The CDR3: CASSPRTGGMSHTEAFF. For the CDR3, the DNA is TGTGCCAGTAGTCCCCGGACAGGGGGCATGTCGCACACTGAAGCTTTCTTT.

J is TRBJ1-1 and V is TRBV10-3; 9 positions agree with TRBD1. The length of the CDR3 is 15 residues. Germline V gene data show CDR1 as ENHRY and CDR2 as SYGVKD. V shed 4 bases, J shed 5 bases, and the junction held 8 bases outside the gene matches. The CDR3 coding sequence is TGTGCCATCAGTGGACGAACAGGGGGCTCGACTGAAGCTTTCTTT. Protein: CAISGRTGGSTEAFF.

This rearrangement joins TRBV28 to TRBJ2-1; D possibly corresponds to TRBD2 (6 bases). Trimming removed 6 bases at V and 5 bases at J, with 17 bases between. Germline assignment: CDR1 MDHEN and CDR2 SYDVKM. The CDR3 has 15 residues. The CDR3 loop is CASSPPGLLNNEQFF. The DNA for the CDR3 is TGTGCCAGCAGCCCCCCGGGACTCCTAAACAATGAGCAGTTCTTC.

The J gene is TRBJ2-1, the V gene TRBV19, with D possibly TRBD2 on 6 matching bases. The germline V and J ends were trimmed by 5 bases and 3 bases, with 14 bases remaining between them. This CDR3 spans 15 amino acids. Germline lookup yields CDR1 LNHDA and CDR2 SQIVND (reference sequence). CDR3 protein: CASSARDSNYNEQFF. CDR3 in DNA: TGTGCCAGTAGTGCCCGGGACTCTAACTACAATGAGCAGTTCTTC.

V and J are TRBV5-1 and TRBJ1-5, with D possibly matching TRBD1 (5 bases). Germline assignment: CDR1 SGHRS and CDR2 YFSETQ. V was pared by 4 bases and J by 7 bases, with 15 bases between. This CDR3 has 14 residues. CDR3 coding DNA: TGCGCCAGCAGCCTGGGGGAGGCTGGACAGCCCCAGCATTTT. Translated: CASSLGEAGQPQHF.

The gene calls are TRBV12-3 or TRBV12-4 and TRBJ2-4, with D maybe TRBD2 (5 bases). Deletions cut 5 bases from V and 9 bases from J, with 14 bases between. This CDR3 region has 13 residues. Here the CDR3 DNA reads TGTGCCAGCAGTGCCGGGAATCTCGGCATTCAGTACTTC. This gives the protein CASSAGNLGIQYF.

The chain joins TRBV5-8 to TRBJ2-3, with D perhaps TRBD2 (6 bases). The ends were cut back, 5 bases at V and 5 bases at J, with 15 bases in the middle. Germline lookup yields CDR1 SGHTS and CDR2 YDEGEE. This CDR3 region has 14 residues. The CDR3 protein is CASSSQIGGDTQYF. In nucleotides, the CDR3 is TGTGCCAGCAGTTCTCAGATCGGGGGAGATACGCAGTATTTT.

The table lists this clone with a few counts. The chain links TRBV19 to TRBJ1-5; no firm D call. CDR3 size: 13 residues. CDR1 and CDR2 (germline): LNHDA, SQIVND (reference sequence). Trimming pared 5 bases from V and 4 bases from J, leaving 9 bases between. Here the CDR3 reads CASSSQINQPQHF. The CDR3 coding sequence is TGTGCCAGTAGTTCCCAGATAAATCAGCCCCAGCATTTT.

This sequence joins TRBV25-1 and TRBJ1-4, with D possibly matching TRBD1 (5 bases). Per the germline V gene, CDR1 is MGHDK and CDR2 is SYGVNS. V dropped 4 bases and J dropped 8 bases, with 11 bases sitting between them. The CDR3 length is 13 residues. The CDR3 region is CASSGGGSEKLFF. In DNA, the CDR3 is TGTGCCAGCAGTGGGGGGGGGAGCGAAAAACTGTTTTTT. Full variable domain (remainder filled in from reference TRBV25-1 and TRBJ1-4): EADIYQTPRYLVIGTGKKITLECSQTMGHDKMYWYQQDPGMELHLIHYSYGVNSTEKGDLSSESTVSRIRTEHFPLTLESARPSHTSQYLCASSGGGSEKLFFGSGTQLSVL.

This clone occurred a few times. The chain has TRBV24-1 and TRBJ2-1; TRBD2 might be the D (6 bases). This CDR3 comprises 14 residues. Trimming shortened V by 4 bases and J by 6 bases, and 12 bases separated the two germline ends. Germline lookup yields CDR1 KGHDR and CDR2 SFDVKD. The CDR3 sequence: CATSDTGGVNEQFF. CDR3 coding DNA: TGTGCCACCAGTGACACAGGAGGGGTCAATGAGCAGTTCTTC.

This sequence joins TRBV18 and TRBJ1-1; 10 bases are shared with TRBD1. V was clipped by 3 bases and J by 11 bases; unmatched bases: 3. CDR1 and CDR2 (germline): KGHSH, LQKENI. This CDR3 has 12 amino acids. The CDR3 is CASSPSGQGAFF. The CDR3 DNA reads as TGTGCCAGCTCACCCTCGGGACAGGGGGCTTTCTTT. Full variable domain (missing parts from reference TRBV18 and TRBJ1-1): NAGVMQNPRHLVRRRGQEARLRCSPMKGHSHVYWYRQLPEEGLKFMVYLQKENIIDESGMPKERFSAEFPKEGPSILRIQQVVRGDSAAYFCASSPSGQGAFFGQGTRLTVV.

The V and J genes are TRBV6-2 or TRBV6-3 and TRBJ2-7; unclear D gene. From germline, CDR1 is MNHEY and CDR2 SVGEGT. The CDR3 runs to 15 residues. Trimming shortened V by 5 bases and J by 3 bases, and 17 bases separated the two germline ends. The CDR3 loop reads CASSPRHATNYEQYV. DNA for the CDR3: TGTGCCAGCAGTCCAAGACACGCTACCAACTACGAGCAGTACGTC.

The table lists this clone with a few counts. The chain employs TRBV23-1 and TRBJ1-3; D might be TRBD1 (6 bases). TRBV23-1 is reported as an ORF; its role is uncertain. The CDR3 spans 18 residues. The V gene lost 0 bases and the J gene lost 1 base, with 16 bases spanning the gap. The CDR3 protein is CASSQSSSAGESGNTIYF. The CDR3, as DNA: TGCGCCAGCAGTCAATCGTCGTCGGCAGGGGAATCTGGAAACACCATATATTTT.

The gene calls are TRBV3-1 (or the pseudogene TRBV3-2) and TRBJ2-7, with TRBD2 matching 9 bases. CDR3 size: 17 residues. Trimming took 0 bases from V and 3 from J; bases not matched to a gene: 9. Germline V gene sequence: CDR1 LGHDT, CDR2 YNNKEL (reference sequence). CDR3 in amino acids: CASSQDFRGRGIYEQYF. The CDR3 DNA sequence: TGTGCCAGCAGCCAAGATTTCCGCGGGAGGGGCATCTACGAGCAGTACTTC.

V usage is TRBV11-3 and J usage is TRBJ1-1; possible D gene TRBD1, 6 bases. In germline, CDR1 is SGHNT, CDR2 YENEEA. With 5 bases removed from V and 3 bases from J, the gap between germline ends came to 13 bases. CDR3 length equals 14 residues. As DNA, the CDR3 is TGTGCCAGCAGCCCGACAGGACCCGACACTGAAGCTTTCTTT. It yields the protein CASSPTGPDTEAFF.

V and J are TRBV7-2 and TRBJ2-6, with D tentatively TRBD2 (5 bases). Trimming cost V 1 base and J 0 bases, with 7 bases left between them. The CDR3 covers 16 residues. CDR1 and CDR2 from the germline V gene are SGHTA and FQGNSA. In DNA, the CDR3 is TGTGCCAGCAGCTTAGGGGCGGGCTCTGGGGCCAACGTCCTGACTTTC. Its protein is CASSLGAGSGANVLTF.

V usage is TRBV27 and J usage is TRBJ2-2; a possible D gene is TRBD1 (6 bases). In germline, CDR1 is MNHEY, CDR2 SMNVEV (reference sequence). This CDR3 has 14 amino acids. V was clipped by 5 bases and J by 6 bases, with 13 bases between them. The CDR3 nucleotides read TGTGCCAGCAGTCAGAACAGGGTTGCCGGGGAGCTGTTTTTT. This codes for CASSQNRVAGELFF.

The V call is TRBV14, the J call TRBJ1-1, with 9 bases lining up with TRBD1. Germline CDR1 and CDR2: SGHDN and FVKESK. The length of the CDR3 is 19 residues. Trimming cost V 4 bases and J 6 bases; bases outside gene matches: 21. The CDR3 is CASSLLRGAQGAKGPEAFF. The CDR3 coding sequence is TGTGCCAGCAGCCTACTCCGCGGTGCACAGGGGGCGAAAGGACCTGAAGCTTTCTTT.

The V call is TRBV5-1, the J call TRBJ2-1; 7 bases agree with TRBD1. Germline V gene lookup returns CDR1 SGHRS and CDR2 YFSETQ. V was pared by 1 base and J by 7 bases, with 8 bases of the junction left unmatched. CDR3 length: 15 amino acids. This chain's CDR3 is CASSLLGQVWNEQFF. The CDR3 coding sequence is TGCGCCAGCAGCTTGTTAGGACAGGTGTGGAATGAGCAGTTCTTC.

This clone was seen more than once but under ten times. The V and J genes are TRBV2 and TRBJ2-7; D unresolved. The CDR3 is made up of 12 amino acids. Trimming shortened V by 6 bases and J by 0 bases, and 6 bases separated the two germline ends. In germline, CDR1 is SNHLY, CDR2 FYNNEI. The CDR3 DNA follows: TGTGCCAGCAGATTAAACTCCTACGAGCAGTACTTC. Its translation: CASRLNSYEQYF.

The genes are TRBV5-4 and TRBJ1-1, with D tentatively TRBD1 (5 bases). CDR1 and CDR2 from the germline V gene are SGHNT and YYREEE (reference sequence). Trimming pared 0 bases from V and 5 bases from J, leaving 14 bases between. The CDR3 loop spans 15 amino acids. The CDR3 protein is CASSLAGRGGTEAFF. CDR3 DNA sequence: TGTGCCAGCAGCTTGGCCGGAAGGGGTGGGACTGAAGCTTTCTTT.